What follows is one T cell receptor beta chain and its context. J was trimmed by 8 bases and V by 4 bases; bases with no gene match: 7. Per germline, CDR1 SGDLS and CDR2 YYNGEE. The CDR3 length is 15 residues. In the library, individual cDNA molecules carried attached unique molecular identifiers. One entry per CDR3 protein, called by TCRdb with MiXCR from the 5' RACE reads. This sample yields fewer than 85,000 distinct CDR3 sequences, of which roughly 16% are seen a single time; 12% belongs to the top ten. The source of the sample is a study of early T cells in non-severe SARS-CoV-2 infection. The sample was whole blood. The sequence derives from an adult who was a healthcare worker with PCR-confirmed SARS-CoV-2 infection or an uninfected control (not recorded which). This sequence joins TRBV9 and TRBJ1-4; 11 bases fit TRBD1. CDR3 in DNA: TGTGCCAGCAGCCCCCGGACAGGGGGCCCGGAAAAACTGTTTTTT. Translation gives CASSPRTGGPEKLFF.